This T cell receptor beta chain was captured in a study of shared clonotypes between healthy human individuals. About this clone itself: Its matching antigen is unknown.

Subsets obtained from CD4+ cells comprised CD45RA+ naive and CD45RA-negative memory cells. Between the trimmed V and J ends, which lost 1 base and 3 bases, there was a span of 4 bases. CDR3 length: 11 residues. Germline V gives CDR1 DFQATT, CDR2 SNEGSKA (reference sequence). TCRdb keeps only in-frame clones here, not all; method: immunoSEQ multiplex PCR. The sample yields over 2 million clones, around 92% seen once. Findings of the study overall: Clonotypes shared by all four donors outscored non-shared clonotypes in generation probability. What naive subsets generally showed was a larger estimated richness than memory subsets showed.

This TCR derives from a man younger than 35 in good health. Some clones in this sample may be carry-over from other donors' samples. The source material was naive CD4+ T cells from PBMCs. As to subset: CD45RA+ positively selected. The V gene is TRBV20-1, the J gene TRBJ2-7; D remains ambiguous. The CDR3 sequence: CSARAFYEQYF. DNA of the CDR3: TGCAGTGCTAGAGCATTCTACGAGCAGTACTTC.